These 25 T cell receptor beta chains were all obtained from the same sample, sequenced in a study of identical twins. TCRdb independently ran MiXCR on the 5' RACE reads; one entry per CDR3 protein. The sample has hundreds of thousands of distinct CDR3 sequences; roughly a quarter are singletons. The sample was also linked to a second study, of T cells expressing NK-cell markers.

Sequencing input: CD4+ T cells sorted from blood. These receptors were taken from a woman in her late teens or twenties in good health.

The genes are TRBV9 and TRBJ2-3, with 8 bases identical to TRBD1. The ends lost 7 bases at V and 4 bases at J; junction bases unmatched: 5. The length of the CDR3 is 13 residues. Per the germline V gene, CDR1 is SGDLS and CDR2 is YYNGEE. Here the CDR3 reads CASSDRGPDTQYF. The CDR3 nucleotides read TGTGCCAGCTCCGACAGGGGACCAGATACGCAGTATTTT.

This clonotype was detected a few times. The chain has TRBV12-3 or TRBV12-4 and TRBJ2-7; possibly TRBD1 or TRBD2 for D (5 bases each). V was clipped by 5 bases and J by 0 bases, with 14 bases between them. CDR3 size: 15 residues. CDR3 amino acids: CASSAQGGSSYEQYF. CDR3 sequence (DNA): TGTGCCAGCAGTGCTCAGGGTGGGAGCTCCTACGAGCAGTACTTC.

In DNA, the CDR3 is TGTGCCAGCAGCGTAGATGGTAGAGGCGGTAGGGAGCTGTTTTTT. This codes for CASSVDGRGGRELFF. The chain links TRBV9 to TRBJ2-2, with D uncertain. With 0 bases removed from V and 9 bases from J, the gap between germline ends came to 15 bases. The CDR3 covers 15 residues. Germline loops: CDR1 SGDLS, CDR2 YYNGEE.

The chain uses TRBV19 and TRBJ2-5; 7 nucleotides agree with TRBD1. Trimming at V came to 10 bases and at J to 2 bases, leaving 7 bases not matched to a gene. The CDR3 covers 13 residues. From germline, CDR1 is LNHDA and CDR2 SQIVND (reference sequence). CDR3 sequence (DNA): TGTGCCACCACGGGACAGCAGCAAGAGACCCAGTACTTC. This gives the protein CATTGQQQETQYF.

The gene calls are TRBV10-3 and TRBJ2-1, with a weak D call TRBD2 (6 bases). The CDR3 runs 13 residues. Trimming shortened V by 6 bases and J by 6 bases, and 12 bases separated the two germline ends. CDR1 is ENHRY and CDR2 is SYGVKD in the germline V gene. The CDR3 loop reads CAISLGTSNEQFF. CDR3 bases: TGTGCCATCAGCCTAGGGACTTCCAATGAGCAGTTCTTC.

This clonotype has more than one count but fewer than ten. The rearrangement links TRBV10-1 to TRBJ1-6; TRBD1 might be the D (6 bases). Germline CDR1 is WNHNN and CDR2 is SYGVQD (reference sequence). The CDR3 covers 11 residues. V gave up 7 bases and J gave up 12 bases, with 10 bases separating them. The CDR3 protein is CASTRGGPLHF. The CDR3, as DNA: TGCGCCAGCACCAGGGGAGGACCCCTCCACTTT.

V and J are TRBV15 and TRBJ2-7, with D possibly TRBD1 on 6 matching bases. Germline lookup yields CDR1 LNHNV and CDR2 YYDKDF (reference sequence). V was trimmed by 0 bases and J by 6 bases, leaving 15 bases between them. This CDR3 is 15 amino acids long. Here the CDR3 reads CATSRDPNRAGEQYF. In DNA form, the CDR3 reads TGTGCCACCAGCAGAGATCCCAACAGGGCCGGCGAGCAGTACTTC. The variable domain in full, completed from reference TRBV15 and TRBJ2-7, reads DAMVIQNPRYQVTQFGKPVTLSCSQTLNHNVMYWYQQKSSQAPKLLFHYYDKDFNNEADTPDNFQSRRPNTSFCFLDIRSPGLGDTAMYLCATSRDPNRAGEQYFGPGTRLTVT.

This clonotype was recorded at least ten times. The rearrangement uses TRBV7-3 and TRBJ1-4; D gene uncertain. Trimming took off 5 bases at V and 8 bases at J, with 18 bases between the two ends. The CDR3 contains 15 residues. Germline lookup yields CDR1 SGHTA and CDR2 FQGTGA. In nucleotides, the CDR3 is TGTGCCAGCAGCGCCCGGCGGGTGGAAGGGGAAAAACTGTTTTTT. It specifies CASSARRVEGEKLFF.

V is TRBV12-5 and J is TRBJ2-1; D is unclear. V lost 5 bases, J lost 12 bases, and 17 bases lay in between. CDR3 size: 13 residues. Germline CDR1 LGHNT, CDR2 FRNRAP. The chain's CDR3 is CASGLYNGRRQFF. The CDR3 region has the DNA TGTGCTAGTGGTCTCTACAACGGGCGTCGGCAGTTCTTC.

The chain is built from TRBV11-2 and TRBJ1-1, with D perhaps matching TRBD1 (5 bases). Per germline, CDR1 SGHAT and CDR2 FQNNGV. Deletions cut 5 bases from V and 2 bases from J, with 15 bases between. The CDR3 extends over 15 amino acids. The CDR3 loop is CASSPQTVLNTEAFF. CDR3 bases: TGTGCCAGCAGCCCACAGACAGTTCTTAACACTGAAGCTTTCTTT. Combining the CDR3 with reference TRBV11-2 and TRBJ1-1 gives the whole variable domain EAGVAQSPRYKIIEKRQSVAFWCNPISGHATLYWYQQILGQGPKLLIQFQNNGVVDDSQLPKDRFSAERLKGVDSTLKIQPAKLEDSAVYLCASSPQTVLNTEAFFGQGTRLTVV.

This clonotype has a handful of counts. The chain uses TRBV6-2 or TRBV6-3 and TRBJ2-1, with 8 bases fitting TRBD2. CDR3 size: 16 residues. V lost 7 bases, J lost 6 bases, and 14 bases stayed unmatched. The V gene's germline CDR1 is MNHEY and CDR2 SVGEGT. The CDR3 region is CASTIIAGPLGNEQFF. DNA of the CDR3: TGTGCCAGCACCATTATAGCGGGACCCCTTGGCAATGAGCAGTTCTTC.

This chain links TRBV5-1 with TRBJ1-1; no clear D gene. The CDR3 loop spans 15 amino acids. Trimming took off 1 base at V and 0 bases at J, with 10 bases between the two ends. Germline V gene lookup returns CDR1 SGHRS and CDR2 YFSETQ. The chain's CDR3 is CASSLFPGMNTEAFF. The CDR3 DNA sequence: TGCGCCAGCAGCTTGTTCCCGGGGATGAACACTGAAGCTTTCTTT.

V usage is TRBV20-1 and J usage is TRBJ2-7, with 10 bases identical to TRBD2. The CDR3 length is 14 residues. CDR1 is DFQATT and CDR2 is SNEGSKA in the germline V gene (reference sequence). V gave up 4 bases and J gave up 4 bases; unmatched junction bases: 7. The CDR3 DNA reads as TGCAGTGCTACCCTTTTTAGCGGGAGGTACGAGCAGTACTTC. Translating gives CSATLFSGRYEQYF.

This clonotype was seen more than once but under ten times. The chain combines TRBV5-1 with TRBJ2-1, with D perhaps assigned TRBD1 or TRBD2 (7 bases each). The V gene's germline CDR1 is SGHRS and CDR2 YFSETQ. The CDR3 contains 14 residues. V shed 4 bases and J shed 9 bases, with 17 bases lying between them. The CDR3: CASSTRTGGGEQFF. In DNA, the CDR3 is TGCGCCAGCAGCACCAGGACAGGCGGGGGTGAGCAGTTCTTC.

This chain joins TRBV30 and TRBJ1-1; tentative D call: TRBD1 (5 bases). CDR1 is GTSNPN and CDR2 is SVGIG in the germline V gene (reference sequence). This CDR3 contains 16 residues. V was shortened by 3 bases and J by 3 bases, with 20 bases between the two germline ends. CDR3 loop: CAWRVSGAMEYTEAFF. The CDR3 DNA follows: TGTGCCTGGAGGGTCTCCGGGGCCATGGAATACACTGAAGCTTTCTTT.

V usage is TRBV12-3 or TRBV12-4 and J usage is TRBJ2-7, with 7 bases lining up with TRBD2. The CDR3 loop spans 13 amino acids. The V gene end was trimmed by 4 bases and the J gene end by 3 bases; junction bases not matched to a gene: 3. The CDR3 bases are TGTGCCAGCAGTTGGGGACTACGCTACGAGCAGTACTTC. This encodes CASSWGLRYEQYF.

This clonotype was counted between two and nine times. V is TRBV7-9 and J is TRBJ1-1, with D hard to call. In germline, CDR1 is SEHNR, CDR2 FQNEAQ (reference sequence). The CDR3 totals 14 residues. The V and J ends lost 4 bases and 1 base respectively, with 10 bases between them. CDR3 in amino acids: CASSSLMGNTEAFF. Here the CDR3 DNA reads TGTGCCAGCAGCTCACTGATGGGGAACACTGAAGCTTTCTTT.

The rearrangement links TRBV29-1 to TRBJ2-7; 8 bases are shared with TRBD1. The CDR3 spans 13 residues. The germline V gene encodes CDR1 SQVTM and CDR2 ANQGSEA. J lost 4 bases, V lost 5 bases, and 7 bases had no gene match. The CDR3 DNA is TGCAGCGTTCGCCTCACAGGGGGATACGAGCAGTACTTC. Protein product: CSVRLTGGYEQYF.

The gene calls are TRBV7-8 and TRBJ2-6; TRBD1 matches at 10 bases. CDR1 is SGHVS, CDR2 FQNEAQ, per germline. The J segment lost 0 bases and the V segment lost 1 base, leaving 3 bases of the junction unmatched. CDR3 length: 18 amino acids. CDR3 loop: CASSLEGQGSSGANVLTF. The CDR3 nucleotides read TGTGCCAGCAGCTTAGAGGGACAGGGGAGCTCTGGGGCCAACGTCCTGACTTTC.

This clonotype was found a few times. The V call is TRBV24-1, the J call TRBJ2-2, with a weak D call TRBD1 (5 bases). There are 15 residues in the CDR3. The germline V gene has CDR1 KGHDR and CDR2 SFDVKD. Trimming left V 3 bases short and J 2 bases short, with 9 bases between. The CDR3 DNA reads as TGTGCCACCAGTGATGGGGCAATAAACACCGGGGAGCTGTTTTTT. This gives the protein CATSDGAINTGELFF.

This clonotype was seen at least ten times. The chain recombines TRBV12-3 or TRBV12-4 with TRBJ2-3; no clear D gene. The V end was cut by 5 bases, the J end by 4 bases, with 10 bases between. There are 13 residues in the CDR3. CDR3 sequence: CASSRRGADTQYF. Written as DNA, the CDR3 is TGTGCCAGCAGTCGAAGAGGTGCAGATACGCAGTATTTT.

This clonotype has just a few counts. CDR3 sequence: CASGTGGAPKQFF. The DNA for the CDR3 is TGTGCTAGTGGTACCGGGGGGGCCCCTAAGCAGTTCTTC. The J gene is TRBJ2-1, the V gene TRBV12-5; TRBD2 agrees at 8 bases. Germline CDR1 and CDR2: LGHNT and FRNRAP. With V trimmed by 5 bases and J by 11 bases, 8 bases remained unmatched. The CDR3 covers 13 residues.

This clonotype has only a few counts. CDR3 protein: CATGPTSPLHF. The CDR3 DNA is TGTGCCACTGGGCCAACTTCACCCCTCCACTTT. The chain combines TRBV10-3 with TRBJ1-6, with D unclear. This CDR3 comprises 11 residues. Germline V gene lookup returns CDR1 ENHRY and CDR2 SYGVKD. The ends were cut back, 10 bases at V and 9 bases at J, with 10 bases in the middle.

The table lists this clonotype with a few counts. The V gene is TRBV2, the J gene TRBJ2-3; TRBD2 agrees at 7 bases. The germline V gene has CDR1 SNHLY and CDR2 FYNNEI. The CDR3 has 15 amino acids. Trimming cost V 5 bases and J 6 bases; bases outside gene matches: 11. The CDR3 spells CASSSLGLVKDTQYF. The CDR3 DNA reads TGTGCCAGCAGTTCACTCGGACTAGTTAAGGATACGCAGTATTTT.

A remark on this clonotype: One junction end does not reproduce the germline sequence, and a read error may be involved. The CDR3 sequence is CASSDSSESRGYTF. CDR3 in DNA: TGTGCCAGCAGTGACTCATCAGAAAGCCGGGGCTACACCTTC. The chain links TRBV6-5 to TRBJ1-2; D not certain. The CDR3 extends over 14 amino acids. Germline CDR1 is MNHEY and CDR2 is SVGAGI.